What follows is one T cell receptor (beta chain) and its context. The CDR3 has 14 residues. V lost 5 bases, J lost 2 bases, and 12 bases lay in between. The germline gives CDR1 SGHNT, CDR2 YENEEA. The data derive from a study of blood T cell repertoires in COVID-19. Looking at the study overall: Acute and convalescent COVID-19 specimens originated in the United States, Italy and Spain. T cells, B-cell-depleted T cells, or PBMCs supplied cDNA or gDNA.

In the authors' methods: Estimates of nucleated cell counts were drawn from the amplification of reference gene primers. TCRdb's table, derived via immunoSEQ multiplex PCR, lists solely in-frame clones and lacks some. The DNA was the basis for D and trimming; V, J and clone size are from that table. The sample holds some 81,000 clones, about 95% seen once. The sequence was collected from a human donor with active COVID-19. The donor label of this sample is uncertain. This chain uses TRBV11-3 with TRBJ1-2; D perhaps matches TRBD1 (5 bases). Sequenced sample: peripheral blood. The CDR3 DNA sequence: TGTGCCAGCAGCCGAAGGGGCCCGAACTATGGCTACACCTTC. Translating gives CASSRRGPNYGYTF.